This TCR beta chain derives from a study of T-cell memory formation after mild COVID-19. Notes on the study in general: Of the contracting clones, CD4+ ones lay mainly in CM and EM, and CD8+ ones in EMRA.

Turning to this clonotype: Antigen specificity is unknown.

The CDR3 has 16 residues. Looked up from germline, CDR1 is SGHAT and CDR2 is FQNNGV. J lost 2 bases, V lost 4 bases, and 6 bases had no gene match. TCRdb re-called the 5' RACE reads through MiXCR, storing one row per CDR3 protein. This table holds 250,000 to 350,000 distinct CDR3 sequences, 15% to 20% found once. Input material: PBMCs or a T cell subset sorted from them (not recorded which). This TCR was sampled from a man younger than 30 who had mild COVID-19 (a few samples of this study predate the infection). Cell type and time point are not known. This chain links TRBV11-2 with TRBJ2-3; 10 bases line up with TRBD2. Written as DNA, the CDR3 is TGTGCCAGCAGCTACCTTAGCGGGGGGTCCACAGATACGCAGTATTTT. Encoded protein: CASSYLSGGSTDTQYF.